A selection of T cell receptor beta chains follows, all from one sample in a study of cytomegalovirus exposure and HLA in healthy donors. Data came from immunoSEQ multiplex PCR; TCRdb stores just in-frame clones and leaves some out. The sample includes some 84,000 clones, roughly 61% of them seen just once. Sequenced input: PBMCs. The receptor set was obtained from a woman aged 40 to 49 in good health and CMV-seropositive. Each CDR3 is given with its conserved first and last residue. Each record gives: V gene, D gene, J gene, clone size, CDR3 protein, CDR3 DNA. D genes are given only for firm matches. Size is omitted from some rows. Given values are once, few, many or a class for expanded clones.

>TRBV2|-|TRBJ2-1|once
CASSDPAGVGQFF
TGTGCCAGCAGTGATCCCGCCGGGGTTGGGCAGTTCTTC
>TRBV19|TRBD1|TRBJ1-1|-
CASSPGQGAGDTEAFF
TGTGCCAGTAGTCCCGGACAGGGGGCAGGAGACACTGAAGCTTTCTTT
>TRBV9|TRBD2|TRBJ2-7|-
CASSPRLAGGTYEQYF
TGTGCCAGCAGCCCCCGACTAGCGGGGGGCACCTACGAGCAGTACTTC
>TRBV19|-|TRBJ2-2|-
CATQGPANTGELFF
TGTGCCACCCAGGGGCCTGCGAACACCGGGGAGCTGTTTTTT
>TRBV7-2|-|TRBJ1-5|few
CASSLGAGTRGAQHF
TGTGCCAGCAGCTTAGGGGCAGGGACCCGCGGGGCCCAGCATTTT
>TRBV11-2|TRBD1|TRBJ1-2|-
CASSNLGQPNYGYTF
TGTGCCAGCAGCAATCTGGGACAGCCCAACTATGGCTACACCTTC
>TRBV11-2|-|TRBJ2-3|-
CASSLDRSSGTGGYTQYF
TGTGCCAGCAGCTTAGATCGCTCCTCCGGGACCGGGGGTTATACGCAGTATTTT
>TRBV28|-|TRBJ1-5|few
CASGGALGNQPQHF
TGTGCCAGCGGGGGGGCGCTGGGCAATCAGCCCCAGCATTTT
>TRBV27|TRBD1|TRBJ1-5|once
CASSPGQGAQPQHF
TGTGCCAGCAGTCCAGGACAGGGGGCTCAGCCCCAGCATTTT
>TRBV28|-|TRBJ2-3|few
CASSSGDRAGYF
TGTGCCAGCAGTTCGGGAGACAGGGCAGGGTATTTT
>TRBV12-5|TRBD1|TRBJ2-7|-
CASGLVVAQGARGRYEQYF
TGTGCTAGTGGTTTGGTAGTAGCTCAGGGGGCGCGAGGGCGCTACGAGCAGTACTTC
>TRBV30|TRBD2|TRBJ2-1|-
CASNVLGLAGVNEQFF
TGTGCCTCAAACGTCCTGGGACTAGCGGGAGTGAATGAGCAGTTCTTC
>TRBV9|TRBD1|TRBJ1-4|-
CASSASTGEFEKLFF
TGTGCCAGCAGCGCGTCGACAGGGGAGTTTGAAAAACTGTTTTTT
>TRBV4-3|-|TRBJ1-2|few
CASSQIERVGYGYTF
TGCGCCAGCAGCCAAATTGAGAGGGTTGGATATGGCTACACCTTC
>TRBV2|-|TRBJ1-3|few
CASRQVSSGNTIYF
TGTGCCAGCAGACAGGTCAGCTCTGGAAACACCATATATTTT
>TRBV7-2|-|TRBJ1-1|-
CASTNRRGTEAFF
TGTGCCAGCACAAATCGGAGGGGCACTGAAGCTTTCTTT
>TRBV11-2|-|TRBJ1-2|-
CASSSRTATQANYGYTF
TGTGCCAGCAGCTCGAGGACAGCGACCCAAGCTAACTATGGCTACACCTTC
>TRBV19|-|TRBJ2-7|-
CASSRSAGEGYEQYF
TGTGCCAGTAGTAGGTCGGCAGGGGAAGGCTACGAGCAGTACTTC
>TRBV27|TRBD2|TRBJ2-1|-
CASSPILAGNNEQFF
TGTGCCAGCAGCCCAATACTAGCGGGAAACAATGAGCAGTTCTTC
>TRBV5-1|TRBD1|TRBJ2-3|-
CASSWRQGHTDTQYF
TGCGCCAGCAGCTGGCGACAGGGGCACACAGATACGCAGTATTTT
>TRBV29-1|-|TRBJ2-7|-
CSVPLPGSYEQYF
TGCAGCGTTCCGCTGCCAGGGTCCTACGAGCAGTACTTC
>TRBV7-9|-|TRBJ2-6|-
CASSISGLLPAHGANVLTF
TGTGCCAGCAGCATAAGTGGACTTTTGCCCGCCCATGGGGCCAACGTCCTGACTTTC
>TRBV28|-|TRBJ1-1|many
CASTYLGDTEAFF
TGTGCCAGCACCTATCTCGGGGACACTGAAGCTTTCTTT
>TRBV5-1|TRBD1|TRBJ1-1|few
CASSPTGGDTEAFF
TGCGCCAGCAGCCCAACAGGGGGTGACACTGAAGCTTTCTTT
>TRBV4-1|-|TRBJ2-7|-
CASSQVTGGSYEQYF
TGCGCCAGCAGCCAGGTGACAGGAGGATCCTACGAGCAGTACTTC
>TRBV6-1|-|TRBJ1-1|few
CASLRENTEAFF
TGTGCCAGTCTCCGGGAGAACACTGAAGCTTTCTTT
>TRBV2|TRBD2|TRBJ2-2|few
CASKRGSGRLLGGELFF
TGTGCCAGCAAGAGGGGTAGCGGGAGATTGTTGGGCGGGGAGCTGTTTTTT
>TRBV5-1|TRBD2|TRBJ2-4|-
CASSSAGIAKNIQYF
TGCGCCAGCAGCTCAGCGGGGATAGCCAAAAACATTCAGTACTTC
>TRBV27|TRBD1|TRBJ2-7|-
CASSTTGGFHEQYF
TGTGCCAGCAGTACGACAGGGGGATTCCACGAGCAGTACTTC
>TRBV5-6|-|TRBJ1-3|-
CASSPGGNTIYF
TGTGCCAGCAGCCCCGGTGGAAACACCATATATTTT
>TRBV5-1|TRBD1|TRBJ2-6|-
CASSTTGGAFSGANVLTF
TGCGCCAGCAGCACGACAGGGGGCGCGTTCTCTGGGGCCAACGTCCTGACTTTC
>TRBV10-1|TRBD2|TRBJ2-3|-
CASSRTSGSPGKTDTQYF
TGCGCCAGCAGTAGGACTAGCGGGAGTCCCGGGAAAACAGATACGCAGTATTTT
>TRBV6-1|-|TRBJ1-2|few
CASSEAFGREDGYTF
TGTGCCAGCAGTGAAGCGTTCGGCAGGGAAGATGGCTACACCTTC
>TRBV2|TRBD1|TRBJ2-3|-
CASRRDRITDTQYF
TGTGCCAGTAGAAGGGACAGAATCACAGATACGCAGTATTTT
>TRBV7-9|TRBD2|TRBJ2-3|-
CASSTGLVFNTDTQYF
TGTGCCAGCAGCACGGGACTAGTGTTCAACACAGATACGCAGTATTTT
>TRBV11-2|-|TRBJ2-1|-
CASSSQGMLYNEQFF
TGTGCCAGCAGCTCCCAGGGGATGCTTTACAATGAGCAGTTCTTC
>TRBV5-4|-|TRBJ1-1|-
CASSSFSGMNTEAFF
TGTGCCAGCAGCTCGTTTTCCGGGATGAACACTGAAGCTTTCTTT
>TRBV5-1|TRBD1|TRBJ2-2|-
CASRPLTGTGELFF
TGCGCCAGCAGACCTTTGACAGGGACCGGGGAGCTGTTTTTT
>TRBV19|TRBD1|TRBJ2-1|-
CASSPRDRIAGGISEQFF
TGTGCCAGTAGCCCCCGGGACAGGATCGCAGGGGGAATCAGTGAGCAGTTCTTC
>TRBV6-1|-|TRBJ1-2|-
CASSEIGGIYGYTF
TGTGCCAGCAGTGAAATAGGCGGAATCTATGGCTACACCTTC
>TRBV27|-|TRBJ2-3|-
CASSFWGRRTHTDTQYF
TGTGCCAGCAGCTTTTGGGGGCGCAGGACTCACACAGATACGCAGTATTTT
>TRBV27|-|TRBJ2-5|-
CASRVRETQYF
TGTGCCAGCAGGGTGCGGGAGACCCAGTACTTC
>TRBV14|TRBD1|TRBJ2-7|-
CASSQEDRARYEQYF
TGTGCCAGCAGCCAAGAAGACAGGGCTCGCTACGAGCAGTACTTC
>TRBV25-1|TRBD1|TRBJ2-2|-
CASSAVGQGWSGGELFF
TGTGCCAGCAGTGCGGTCGGACAGGGTTGGAGTGGCGGGGAGCTGTTTTTT
>TRBV6-5|-|TRBJ1-1|-
CASSAPGRGNTEAFF
TGTGCCAGCAGTGCCCCAGGGAGGGGGAACACTGAAGCTTTCTTT
>TRBV5-1|-|TRBJ1-2|-
CASSLDTPNYGYTF
TGCGCCAGCAGCTTGGACACCCCTAACTATGGCTACACCTTC